Given below is one TCR beta chain in context. Its antigen remains unidentified. There are no base qualities to consult, and no much larger clone falls within one base. Stable Graves' hyperthyroidism was defined as no progression to ophthalmopathy during 18 months of follow-up. Hyperthyroidism patients were aged 18 to 65 years and newly diagnosed, with disease duration of less than 2 months. Patients with uncontrolled infections, other autoimmune diseases, pregnancy or lactation were excluded. Diagnoses were established on the basis of clinical symptoms, serum thyroxine and TRAb, thyroid ultrasound, and orbital computed tomography. PBMCs were separated from approximately 10 ml of fresh peripheral blood using Ficoll-Paque density gradient centrifugation. Trizol reagent was used to extract total RNA, and RNA quality was then checked on an Agilent 2100 Bioanalyzer. Measured from the cysteine to the phenylalanine, the CDR3 is 13 residues long. This entry keeps only the CDR3 DNA: 39 bases, framed from base 1. Cut back by 5 bases and 8 bases, the V and J ends lie 10 bases apart. For CDR1 and CDR2, the germline V gene (reference sequence) lists SEHNR and FQNEAQ.

This sample is drawn from a study of T cells in Graves' hyperthyroidism and ophthalmopathy (dated by TCRdb to about 2019). Study-wide context: Peripheral blood samples were taken at initial diagnosis, before any treatment was given. The paper reports TCR Vbeta CDR3 sequencing of 135 peripheral blood samples: approximately 41 ophthalmopathy, approximately 74 hyperthyroidism and about 17 progressor patients. In over five Graves' hyperthyroidism patients, the study also compared T-cell repertoires from thyroid tissue with T-cell repertoires from blood. After sampling, hyperthyroidism patients received methimazole starting at 30 mg daily, and ophthalmopathy patients received high-dose intravenous methylprednisolone. Prospective prediction of ophthalmopathy was tested in an independent validation cohort of 18 to 20 hyperthyroidism patients and some 17 patients who later progressed to ophthalmopathy. A discovery cohort of approximately 97 patients, roughly 43 with Graves' ophthalmopathy and approximately 57 with stable Graves' hyperthyroidism, was used to find distinguishing TCR V-J signatures. The roughly 90 discovery patients were divided at random into training and test sets in a 7:3 ratio. General study outcomes and caveats: Blood samples also contained most of the expanded thyroid clonotypes (frequency above 0.001), which suggests that blood repertoires may reflect thyroid immune responses. A model built on a 13 V-J signature distinguished ophthalmopathy from stable hyperthyroidism, reaching 85% to 90% sensitivity and 81.08% specificity in cross-validation and 80%/75% in testing. No statistical method was used to fix the sample size in advance, and group allocation was not hidden from the investigators. In validation, progression to ophthalmopathy was predicted by the model with roughly 69% sensitivity and 72.22% specificity, a median of roughly six months before onset.

The TCR beta CDR3 regions were amplified from RNA transcripts. The first round of RT-PCR for the TCR CDR3 was performed with the HTBI primer set and the Qiagen OneStep RT-PCR kit. A second multiplex PCR round built the libraries, followed by size selection and purification. Libraries were sequenced paired-end with 100 bp reads on an Illumina HiSeq2000. Under the source paper's analysis protocol: SOAPnuke was used to process the raw data, throwing out any read that contained adapters or uncalled bases, had a mean Phred below 15, or lacked an exact constant-primer or identifier match. High-quality paired reads were merged using COPE v1.2.5, and each unique nucleotide sequence was defined as a clonotype. MiTCR v1.1 was used to align the clonotypes against IMGT TRBV, TRBD and TRBJ reference segments. The analysis included only V-J combinations with a frequency above 0.0001, which together covered 99% to 99.2% of the repertoires. The TCS score was defined as the ratio of F50 (clonal expansion) to E x V (chaos), calculated using BLOSUM62-based TCRdist between CDR3 peptides within each V-J. Welch's t-statistics and random forest reduced 500 to 650 V-J features to about 12, which were used in a naive Bayes classifier (R e1071). The public reads were reprocessed in TCRdb via fastp at Q25 and MiXCR, keeping in-frame beta chains. Each entry merges the rows of one CDR3 protein and shows their most common DNA and genes. These V and J calls originate from TCRdb's pipeline instead of the authors' own analysis. The sample table holds hundreds of thousands of distinct CDR3 sequences, of which 14% to 15% were seen once. Approximately 30% of the sample goes to the ten largest clones.

The sample comprised blood. This sequence was found in a woman in her 30s with Graves' hyperthyroidism. This chain joins TRBV7-9 to TRBJ1-6, with the D gene too uncertain to name. Here the CDR3 is given as CASSPRGDSPLHF. The nucleotide sequence reads TGTGCCAGCAGCCCTCGTGGGGATTCACCCCTCCACTTT.